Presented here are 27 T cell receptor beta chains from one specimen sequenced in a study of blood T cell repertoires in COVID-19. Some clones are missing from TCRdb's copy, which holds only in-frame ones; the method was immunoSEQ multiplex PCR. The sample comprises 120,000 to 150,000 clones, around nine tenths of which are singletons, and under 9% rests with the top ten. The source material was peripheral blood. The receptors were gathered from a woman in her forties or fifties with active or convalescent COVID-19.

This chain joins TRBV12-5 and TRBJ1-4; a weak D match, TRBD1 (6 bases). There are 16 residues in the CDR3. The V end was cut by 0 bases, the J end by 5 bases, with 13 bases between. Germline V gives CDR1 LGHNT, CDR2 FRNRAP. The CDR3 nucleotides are TGTGCTAGTGGTTTGGTACTGGGGGCAGGGAATGAAAAACTGTTTTTT. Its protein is CASGLVLGAGNEKLFF.

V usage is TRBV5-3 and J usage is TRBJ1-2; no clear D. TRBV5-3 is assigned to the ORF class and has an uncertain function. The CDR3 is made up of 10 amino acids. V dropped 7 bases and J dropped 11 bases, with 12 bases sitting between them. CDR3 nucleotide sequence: TGTGCCAGAGCGGGTCGGGAGTACACCTTC. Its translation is CARAGREYTF.

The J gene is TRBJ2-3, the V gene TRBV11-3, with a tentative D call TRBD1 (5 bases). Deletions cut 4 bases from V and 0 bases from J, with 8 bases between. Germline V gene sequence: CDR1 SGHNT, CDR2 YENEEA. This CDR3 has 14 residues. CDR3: CASSYRQSTDTQYF. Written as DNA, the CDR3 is TGTGCCAGCAGCTACCGACAGAGCACAGATACGCAGTATTTT.

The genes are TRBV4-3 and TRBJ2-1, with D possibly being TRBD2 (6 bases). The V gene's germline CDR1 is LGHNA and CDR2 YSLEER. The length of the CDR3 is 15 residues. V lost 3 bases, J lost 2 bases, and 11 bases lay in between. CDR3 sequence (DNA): TGCGCCAGCAGCCATGGGACTGGCACCTACAATGAGCAGTTCTTC. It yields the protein CASSHGTGTYNEQFF.

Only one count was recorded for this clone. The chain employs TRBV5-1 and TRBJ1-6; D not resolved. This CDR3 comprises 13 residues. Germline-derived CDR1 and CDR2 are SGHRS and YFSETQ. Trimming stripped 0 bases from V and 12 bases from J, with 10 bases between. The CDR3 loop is CASSLVGDIPLHF. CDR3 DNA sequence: TGCGCCAGCAGCTTGGTGGGAGATATACCCCTCCACTTT.

CDR3 region: CASSLPTDLPLLGNQPQHF. The CDR3 nucleotides read TGTGCCAGCAGTTTACCGACAGACCTCCCGCTACTCGGGAATCAGCCCCAGCATTTT. The chain recombines TRBV6-2 or TRBV6-3 with TRBJ1-5; D might be TRBD1 (5 bases). This CDR3 spans 19 amino acids. V lost 4 bases and J 4 bases, leaving 26 bases between the germline ends. Germline CDR1 is MNHEY and CDR2 is SVGEGT.

The CDR3 bases are TGTGCCAGCAGTGAATTTGCCAAGACAGCCGACACGAGCAATCAGCCCCAGCATTTT. Encoded protein: CASSEFAKTADTSNQPQHF. This chain links TRBV6-1 with TRBJ1-5, with D possibly being TRBD1 (5 bases). The germline CDR1 and CDR2 sequences are MNHNS and SASEGT. The CDR3 totals 19 residues. Deletions cut 2 bases from V and 1 base from J, with 21 bases between.

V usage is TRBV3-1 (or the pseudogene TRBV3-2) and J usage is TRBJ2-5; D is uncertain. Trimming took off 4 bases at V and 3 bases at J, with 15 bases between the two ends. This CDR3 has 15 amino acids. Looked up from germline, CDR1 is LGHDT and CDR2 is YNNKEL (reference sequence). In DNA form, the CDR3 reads TGTGCCAGCAGCCCTCGCGGTTCACCGGAAGAGACCCAGTACTTC. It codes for CASSPRGSPEETQYF.

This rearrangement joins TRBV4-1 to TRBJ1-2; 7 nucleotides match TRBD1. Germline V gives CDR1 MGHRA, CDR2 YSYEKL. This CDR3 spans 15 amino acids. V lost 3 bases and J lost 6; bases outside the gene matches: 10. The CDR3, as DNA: TGCGCCAGCAGCCAGGGCTCAGGGGGGATAGATGGCTACACCTTC. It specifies CASSQGSGGIDGYTF.

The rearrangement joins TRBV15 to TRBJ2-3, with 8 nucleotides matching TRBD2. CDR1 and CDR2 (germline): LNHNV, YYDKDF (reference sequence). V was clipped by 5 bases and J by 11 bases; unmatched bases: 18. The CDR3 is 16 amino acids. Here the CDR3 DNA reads TGTGCCACCAGCGGAGTAGCGGGGCCCGCAAGTCGTGGGCAGTATTTT. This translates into CATSGVAGPASRGQYF.

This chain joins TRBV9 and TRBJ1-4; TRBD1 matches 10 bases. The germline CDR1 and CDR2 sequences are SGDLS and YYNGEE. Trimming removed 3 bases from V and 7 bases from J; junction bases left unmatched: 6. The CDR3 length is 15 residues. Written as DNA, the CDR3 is TGTGCCAGCAGCGCCCGACAGGGGGCTTCTGAAAAACTGTTTTTT. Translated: CASSARQGASEKLFF. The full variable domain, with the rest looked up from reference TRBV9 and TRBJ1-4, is DSGVTQTPKHLITATGQRVTLRCSPRSGDLSVYWYQQSLDQGLQFLIQYYNGEERAKGNILERFSAQQFPDLHSELNLSSLELGDSALYFCASSARQGASEKLFFGSGTQLSVL.

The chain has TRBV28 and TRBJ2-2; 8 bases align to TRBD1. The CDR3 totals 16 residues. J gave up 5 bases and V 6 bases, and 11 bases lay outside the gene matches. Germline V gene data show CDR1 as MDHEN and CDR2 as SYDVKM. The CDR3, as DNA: TGTGCCAGCAGCCCTCAGGGGGCAGGCGTAACCGGGGAGCTGTTTTTT. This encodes CASSPQGAGVTGELFF.

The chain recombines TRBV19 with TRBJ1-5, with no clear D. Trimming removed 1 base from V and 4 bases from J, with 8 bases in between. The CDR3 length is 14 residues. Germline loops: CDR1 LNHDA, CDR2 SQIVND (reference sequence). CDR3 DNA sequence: TGTGCCAGTAGTATAGGGTTACTGAATCAGCCCCAGCATTTT. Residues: CASSIGLLNQPQHF.

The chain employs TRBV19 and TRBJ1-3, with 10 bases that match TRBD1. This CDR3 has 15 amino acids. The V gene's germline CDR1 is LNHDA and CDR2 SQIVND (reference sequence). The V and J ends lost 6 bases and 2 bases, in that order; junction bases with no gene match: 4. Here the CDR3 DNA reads TGTGCCAGTAGCGACGGACAGGGGGCTGGAAACACCATATATTTT. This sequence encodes CASSDGQGAGNTIYF.

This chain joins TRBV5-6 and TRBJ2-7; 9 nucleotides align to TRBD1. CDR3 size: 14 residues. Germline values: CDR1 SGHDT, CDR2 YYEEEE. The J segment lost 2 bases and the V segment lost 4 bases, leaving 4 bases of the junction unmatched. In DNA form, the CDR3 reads TGTGCCAGCAGCGGAAGGGACAGGGCCTACGAGCAGTACTTC. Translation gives CASSGRDRAYEQYF.

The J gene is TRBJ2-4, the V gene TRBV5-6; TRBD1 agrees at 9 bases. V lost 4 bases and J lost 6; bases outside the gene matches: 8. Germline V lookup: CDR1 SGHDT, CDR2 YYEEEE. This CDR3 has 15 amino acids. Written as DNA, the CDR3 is TGTGCCAGCAGCCCCAATCAGGGACAGGGAAACATTCAGTACTTC. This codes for CASSPNQGQGNIQYF.

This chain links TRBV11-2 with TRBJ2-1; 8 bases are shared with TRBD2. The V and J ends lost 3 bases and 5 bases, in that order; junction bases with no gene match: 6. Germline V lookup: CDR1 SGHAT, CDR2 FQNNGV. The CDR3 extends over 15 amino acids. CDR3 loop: CASSFAPSGHNEQFF. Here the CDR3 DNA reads TGTGCCAGCAGCTTTGCCCCTAGCGGGCACAATGAGCAGTTCTTC.

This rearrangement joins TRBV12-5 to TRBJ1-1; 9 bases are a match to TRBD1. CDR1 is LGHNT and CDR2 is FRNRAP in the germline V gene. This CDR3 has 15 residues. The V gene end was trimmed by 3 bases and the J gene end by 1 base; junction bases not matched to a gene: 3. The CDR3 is CASGFGTGRNTEAFF. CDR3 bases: TGTGCTAGTGGTTTCGGGACAGGGAGGAACACTGAAGCTTTCTTT.

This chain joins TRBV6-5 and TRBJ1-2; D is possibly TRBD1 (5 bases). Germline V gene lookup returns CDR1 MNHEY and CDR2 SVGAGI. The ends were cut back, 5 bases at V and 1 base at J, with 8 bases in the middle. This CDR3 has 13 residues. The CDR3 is CASSRQRNYGYTF. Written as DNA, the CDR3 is TGTGCCAGCAGTCGACAGCGTAACTATGGCTACACCTTC.

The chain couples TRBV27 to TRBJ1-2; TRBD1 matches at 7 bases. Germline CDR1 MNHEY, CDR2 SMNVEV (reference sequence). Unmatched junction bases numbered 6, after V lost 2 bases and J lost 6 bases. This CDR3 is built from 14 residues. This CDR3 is CASSLRQGKDGYTF. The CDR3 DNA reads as TGTGCCAGCAGTTTACGACAGGGAAAGGATGGCTACACCTTC.

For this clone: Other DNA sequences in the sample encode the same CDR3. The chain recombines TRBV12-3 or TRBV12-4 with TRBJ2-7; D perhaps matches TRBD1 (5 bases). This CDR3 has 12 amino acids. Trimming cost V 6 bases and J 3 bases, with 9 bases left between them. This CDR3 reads CASRDSGYEQYF. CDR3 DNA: TGTGCCAGCAGAGACAGTGGCTACGAGCAGTACTTC.

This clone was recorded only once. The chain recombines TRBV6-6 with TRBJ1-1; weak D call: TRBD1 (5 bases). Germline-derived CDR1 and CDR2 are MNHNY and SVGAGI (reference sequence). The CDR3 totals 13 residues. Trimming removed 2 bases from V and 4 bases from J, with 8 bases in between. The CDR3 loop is CASSYGGSTEAFF. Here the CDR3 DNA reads TGTGCCAGCAGTTACGGGGGGTCCACTGAAGCTTTCTTT.

The CDR3 spells CASSPGQGATGELFF. CDR3 nucleotide sequence: TGTGCCAGCTCACCCGGGCAGGGGGCCACCGGGGAGCTGTTTTTT. This chain links TRBV18 with TRBJ2-2; the match to TRBD1 covers 8 bases. The trim removed 3 bases at V and 4 bases at J, leaving 4 bases unmatched. Germline V gene sequence: CDR1 KGHSH, CDR2 LQKENI. This CDR3 has 15 residues.

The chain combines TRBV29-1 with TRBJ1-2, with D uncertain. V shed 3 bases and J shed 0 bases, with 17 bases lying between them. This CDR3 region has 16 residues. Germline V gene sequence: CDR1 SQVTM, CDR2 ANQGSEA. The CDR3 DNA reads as TGCAGCGTTGACGTCAGGTTTAAGAAAGCTAACTATGGCTACACCTTC. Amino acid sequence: CSVDVRFKKANYGYTF.

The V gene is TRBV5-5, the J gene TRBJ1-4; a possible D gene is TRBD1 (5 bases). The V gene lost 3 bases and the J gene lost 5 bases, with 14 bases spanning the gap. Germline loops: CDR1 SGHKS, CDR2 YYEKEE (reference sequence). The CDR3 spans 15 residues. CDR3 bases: TGTGCCAGCAGCTCAACTGTGGGGCCCAATGAAAAACTGTTTTTT. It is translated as CASSSTVGPNEKLFF.

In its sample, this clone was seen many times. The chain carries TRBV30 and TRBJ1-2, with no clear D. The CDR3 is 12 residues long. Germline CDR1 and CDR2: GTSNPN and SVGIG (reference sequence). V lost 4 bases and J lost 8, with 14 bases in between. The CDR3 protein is CAWTTGAGGYTF. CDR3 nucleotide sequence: TGTGCCTGGACCACTGGAGCGGGGGGCTACACCTTC.

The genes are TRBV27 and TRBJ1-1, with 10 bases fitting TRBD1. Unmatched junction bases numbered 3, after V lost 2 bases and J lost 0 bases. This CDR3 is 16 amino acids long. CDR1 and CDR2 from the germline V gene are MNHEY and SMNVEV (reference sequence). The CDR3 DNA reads TGTGCCAGCAGTTTAAGGGGACAGGGGATGAACACTGAAGCTTTCTTT. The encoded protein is CASSLRGQGMNTEAFF.